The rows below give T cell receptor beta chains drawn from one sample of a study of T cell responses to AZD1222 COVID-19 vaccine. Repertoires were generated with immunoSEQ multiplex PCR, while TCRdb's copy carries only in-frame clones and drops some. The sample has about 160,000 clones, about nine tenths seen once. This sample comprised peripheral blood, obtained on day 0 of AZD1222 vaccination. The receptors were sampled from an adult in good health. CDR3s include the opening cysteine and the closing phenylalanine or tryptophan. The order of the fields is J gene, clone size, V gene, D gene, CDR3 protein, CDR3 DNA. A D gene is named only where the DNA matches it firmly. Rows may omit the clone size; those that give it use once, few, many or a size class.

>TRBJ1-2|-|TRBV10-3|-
CAISRSGGNYGYTF
TGTGCCATCAGTCGGAGTGGGGGCAACTATGGCTACACCTTC
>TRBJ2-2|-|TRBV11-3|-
CASSSGANTGELFF
TGTGCCAGCAGCTCCGGGGCGAACACCGGGGAGCTGTTTTTT
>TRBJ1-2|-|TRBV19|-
CASSAQGVSSGYTF
TGTGCCAGTAGTGCCCAGGGAGTTAGTAGTGGCTACACCTTC
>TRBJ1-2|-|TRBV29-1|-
CSDDFGQSGYTF
TGCAGCGACGATTTTGGGCAGAGTGGCTACACCTTC
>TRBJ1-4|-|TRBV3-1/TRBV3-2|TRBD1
CASSQGQGLNEKLFF
TGTGCCAGCAGCCAAGGACAGGGGTTGAATGAAAAACTGTTTTTT
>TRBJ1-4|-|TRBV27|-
CASRTTTSERGKLFF
TGTGCCAGCAGGACCACAACGTCCGAAAGGGGAAAACTGTTTTTT
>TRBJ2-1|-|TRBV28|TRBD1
CASSRQGKRSYNEQFF
TGTGCCAGCAGTCGACAGGGTAAAAGATCCTACAATGAGCAGTTCTTC
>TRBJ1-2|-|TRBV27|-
CASSLWPTDYGYTF
TGTGCCAGCAGTTTGTGGCCAACGGACTATGGCTACACCTTC
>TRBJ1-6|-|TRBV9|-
CASSVGGSSVSPLHF
TGTGCCAGCAGCGTAGGAGGCAGCTCAGTATCACCCCTCCACTTT
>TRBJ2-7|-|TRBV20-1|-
CSASDPLGSYEQYF
TGCAGTGCTAGTGACCCTTTAGGGTCCTACGAGCAGTACTTC
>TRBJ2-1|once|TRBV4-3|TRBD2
CASSQEYEAGGFNEQFF
TGCGCCAGCAGCCAGGAATACGAAGCGGGGGGGTTTAATGAGCAGTTCTTC
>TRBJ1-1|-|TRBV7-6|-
CASSPLSGPQGMNTEAFF
TGTGCCAGCAGCCCACTTAGTGGTCCGCAGGGAATGAACACTGAAGCTTTCTTT
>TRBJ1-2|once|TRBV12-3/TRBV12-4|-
CASSPGTWVGYTF
TGTGCCAGCAGCCCCGGGACATGGGTTGGCTACACCTTC
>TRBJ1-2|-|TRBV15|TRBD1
CATSRQGANYGYTF
TGTGCCACCAGCAGACAGGGGGCAAACTATGGCTACACCTTC
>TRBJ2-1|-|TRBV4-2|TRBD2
CASSQDQLAVYNEQFF
TGTGCCAGCAGCCAAGATCAACTAGCGGTATACAATGAGCAGTTCTTC
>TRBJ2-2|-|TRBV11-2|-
CASSLRQVKPGELFF
TGTGCCAGCAGCTTAAGACAGGTGAAGCCCGGGGAGCTGTTTTTT
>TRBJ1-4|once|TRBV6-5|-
CASRIMGGEKLFF
TGTGCCAGCAGGATTATGGGAGGTGAAAAACTGTTTTTT
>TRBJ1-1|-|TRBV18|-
CASSPGLGTEAFF
TGTGCCAGCTCACCCGGGCTGGGCACTGAAGCTTTCTTT
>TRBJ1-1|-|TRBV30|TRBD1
CAWSGQGAAEAFF
TGTGCCTGGAGTGGTCAGGGGGCAGCTGAAGCTTTCTTT
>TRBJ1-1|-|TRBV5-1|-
CASSLDTDTEAFF
TGCGCCAGCAGCTTGGACACGGACACTGAAGCTTTCTTT
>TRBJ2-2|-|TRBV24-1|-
CATSGMNTGELFF
TGTGCCACCAGTGGGATGAACACCGGGGAGCTGTTTTTT
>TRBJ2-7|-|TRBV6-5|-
CASSRRTDTYEQYF
TGTGCCAGCAGTCGAAGGACGGATACCTACGAGCAGTACTTC